This T cell receptor beta chain was retrieved from a study of metastatic and nonmetastatic thyroid tumors. Study summary: Thyroid patients, malignant and benign, had repertoires compared across blood and tumor or nodule tissue. Findings and caveats of the study: Malignant thyroid tumors reportedly exceeded benign nodules significantly in TCR beta diversity, with the difference appearing in blood and tumor.

TCRdb reanalyzed the PCR reads with MiXCR. Among around 26,000 clones listed, more than 12% were seen once. Patients had received no treatment of any kind before thyroid surgery. This clone turned up a few times. Its antigen is unknown. One junction end does not reproduce the germline sequence, and a read error may be involved. Germline V gene sequence: CDR1 MNHNS, CDR2 SASEGT. The length of the CDR3 is 14 residues. The material sequenced was blood. The genes are TRBV6-1 and TRBJ2-1, with a possible D match to TRBD1 (5 bases). The receptor was derived from a female donor with papillary thyroid cancer or a benign thyroid nodule (not recorded which). Some clones in this sample may be carry-over from other donors' samples. In nucleotides, the CDR3 is TGTGCCAGCAGTTCATCTGTCAGGGCGGCTGAGCAGCTCTTC. Its translation: CASSSSVRAAEQLF.